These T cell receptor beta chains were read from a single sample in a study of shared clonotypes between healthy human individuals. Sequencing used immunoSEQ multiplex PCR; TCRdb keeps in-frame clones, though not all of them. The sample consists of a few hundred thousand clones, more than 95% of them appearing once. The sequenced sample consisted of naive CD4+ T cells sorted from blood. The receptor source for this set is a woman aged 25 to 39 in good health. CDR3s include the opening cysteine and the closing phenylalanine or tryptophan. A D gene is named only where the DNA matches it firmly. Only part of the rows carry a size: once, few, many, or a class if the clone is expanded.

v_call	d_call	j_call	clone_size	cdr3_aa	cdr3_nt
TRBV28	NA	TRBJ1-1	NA	CASSPRTLMNTEAFF	TGTGCCAGCAGTCCCAGGACTTTAATGAACACTGAAGCTTTCTTT
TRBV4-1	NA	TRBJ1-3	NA	CASSPSGGNTIYF	TGCGCCAGCAGCCCATCCGGGGGAAACACCATATATTTT
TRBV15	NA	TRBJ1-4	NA	CATSKQSGVTVGKLFF	TGTGCCACCAGCAAACAGAGCGGTGTAACGGTCGGAAAACTGTTTTTT
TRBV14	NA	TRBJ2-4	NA	CASSQVNIQYF	TGTGCCAGCAGCCAAGTGAACATTCAGTACTTC
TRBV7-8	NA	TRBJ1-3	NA	CASRQGGGNTIYF	TGTGCCAGCAGGCAGGGAGGTGGAAACACCATATATTTT
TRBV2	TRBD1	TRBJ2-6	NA	CASSEAGDRGISGANVLTF	TGTGCCAGCAGTGAAGCCGGGGACAGGGGGATCTCTGGGGCCAACGTCCTGACTTTC
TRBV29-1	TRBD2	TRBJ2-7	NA	CSVEDPYSGRVDEQYF	TGCAGCGTTGAAGACCCATATAGCGGGAGGGTAGACGAGCAGTACTTC
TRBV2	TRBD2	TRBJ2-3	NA	CASSEREGSTDTQYF	TGTGCCAGCAGTGAACGGGAGGGATCGACAGATACGCAGTATTTT
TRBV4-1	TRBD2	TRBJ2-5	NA	CASSPRAGVAQTQYF	TGCGCCAGCAGCCCGAGAGCGGGAGTGGCACAGACCCAGTACTTC
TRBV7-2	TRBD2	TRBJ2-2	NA	CASSHGLAGVGELFF	TGTGCCAGCAGCCATGGACTAGCGGGAGTCGGGGAGCTGTTTTTT
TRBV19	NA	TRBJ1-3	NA	CASCRDDKKNTIYF	TGTGCCTCCTGCCGGGACGACAAGAAAAACACCATATATTTT
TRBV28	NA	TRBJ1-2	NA	CASSLKVWGGYGYTF	TGTGCCAGCAGTTTAAAAGTTTGGGGCGGCTATGGCTACACCTTC
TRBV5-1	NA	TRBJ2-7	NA	CASSRVEGHEQYF	TGCGCCAGCAGCCGCGTGGAGGGTCACGAGCAGTACTTC
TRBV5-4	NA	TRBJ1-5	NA	CASSPNPVSAQHF	TGTGCCAGCAGCCCAAACCCAGTATCAGCCCAGCATTTT
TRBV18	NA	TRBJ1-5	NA	CASSPTPDVGGNQPQHF	TGTGCCAGCTCACCGACGCCGGACGTCGGGGGTAATCAGCCCCAGCATTTT
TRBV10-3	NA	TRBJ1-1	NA	CAISESVNTEAFF	TGTGCCATCAGTGAGTCTGTGAACACTGAAGCTTTCTTT
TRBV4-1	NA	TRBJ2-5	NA	CASSQYQAYQETQYF	TGCGCCAGCAGCCAATACCAAGCATACCAAGAGACCCAGTACTTC
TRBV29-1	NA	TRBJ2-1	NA	CSLGGARSSYNEQFF	TGCAGCCTCGGAGGGGCCAGGAGCTCCTACAATGAGCAGTTCTTC
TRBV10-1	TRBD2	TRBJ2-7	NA	CASSRLAGGREQYF	TGCGCCAGCAGTCGACTAGCGGGGGGTCGCGAGCAGTACTTC
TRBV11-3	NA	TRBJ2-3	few	CASSPERGTDTQYF	TGTGCCAGCAGCCCCGAGCGGGGCACAGATACGCAGTATTTT
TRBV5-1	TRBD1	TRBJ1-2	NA	CASSRRDSWSIGYGYTF	TGCGCCAGCAGCCGGAGGGACAGTTGGAGTATAGGCTATGGCTACACCTTC
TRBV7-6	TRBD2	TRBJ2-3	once	CASSLEGGLAGTDTQYF	TGTGCCAGCAGCTTAGAGGGGGGACTAGCTGGCACAGATACGCAGTATTTT
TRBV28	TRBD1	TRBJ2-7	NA	CASRGQGASYEQYF	TGTGCCAGCCGCGGACAGGGTGCTTCCTACGAGCAGTACTTC
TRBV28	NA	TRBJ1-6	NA	CANAQGVNSPLHF	TGTGCCAACGCCCAGGGAGTTAATTCACCCCTCCACTTT
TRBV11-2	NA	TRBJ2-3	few	CASSLVDGSSTDTQYF	TGTGCCAGCAGCTTAGTGGACGGCTCTAGCACAGATACGCAGTATTTT
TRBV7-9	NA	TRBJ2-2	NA	CASSLAPGELFF	TGTGCCAGCAGCTTAGCTCCCGGGGAGCTGTTTTTT
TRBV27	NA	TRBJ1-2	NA	CASRSGLYPYGYTF	TGTGCCAGCCGTTCAGGGTTGTACCCCTATGGCTACACCTTC
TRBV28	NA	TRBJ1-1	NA	CASSSPSGGAGTEAFF	TGTGCCAGCAGTTCGCCCTCCGGGGGGGCAGGTACTGAAGCTTTCTTT
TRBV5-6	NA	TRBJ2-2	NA	CASSLTGVRTGELFF	TGTGCCAGCAGCTTGACGGGAGTACGAACCGGGGAGCTGTTTTTT
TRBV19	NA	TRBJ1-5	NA	CASSMRDSKWNQPQHF	TGTGCCAGTAGTATGCGGGACTCTAAGTGGAATCAGCCCCAGCATTTT
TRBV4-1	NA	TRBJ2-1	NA	CASSQGVVAAYNEQFF	TGCGCCAGCAGCCAAGGCGTAGTAGCGGCTTACAATGAGCAGTTCTTC
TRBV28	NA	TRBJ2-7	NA	CASSRDYEQYF	TGTGCCAGCAGTCGAGACTACGAGCAGTACTTC
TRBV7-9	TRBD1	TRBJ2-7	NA	CASSSPRDRVYEQYF	TGTGCCAGCAGCTCCCCCCGGGACAGGGTCTACGAGCAGTACTTC
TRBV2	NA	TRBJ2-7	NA	CASKVSGESYEQYF	TGTGCCAGCAAGGTCTCGGGAGAGTCCTACGAGCAGTACTTC
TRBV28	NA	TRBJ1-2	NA	CASRPPGWGYGYTF	TGTGCCAGCAGGCCGCCCGGTTGGGGCTATGGCTACACCTTC
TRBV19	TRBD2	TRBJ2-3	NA	CASRGLAHSTDTQYF	TGTGCCAGTAGGGGACTAGCGCATTCCACAGATACGCAGTATTTT
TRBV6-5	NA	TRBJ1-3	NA	CASSYSGGNSGNTIYF	TGTGCCAGCAGTTACTCTGGAGGGAACTCTGGAAACACCATATATTTT